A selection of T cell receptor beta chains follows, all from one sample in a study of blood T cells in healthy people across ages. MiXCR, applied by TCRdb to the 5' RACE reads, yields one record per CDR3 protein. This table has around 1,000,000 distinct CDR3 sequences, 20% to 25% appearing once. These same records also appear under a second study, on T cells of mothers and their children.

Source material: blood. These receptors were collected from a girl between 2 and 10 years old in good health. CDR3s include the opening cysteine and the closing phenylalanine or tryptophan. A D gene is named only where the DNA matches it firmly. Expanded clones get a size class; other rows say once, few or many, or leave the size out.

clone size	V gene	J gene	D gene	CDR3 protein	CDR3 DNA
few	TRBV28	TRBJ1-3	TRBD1	CASSFRGQGETGNTIYF	TGTGCCAGCAGTTTCCGGGGACAGGGAGAGACTGGAAACACCATATATTTT
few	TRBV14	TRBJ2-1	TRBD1	CASSASPDRGVDNEQFF	TGTGCCAGCAGCGCCTCCCCGGACAGGGGAGTAGACAATGAGCAGTTCTTC
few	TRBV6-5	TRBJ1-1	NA	CASSALQAMNTEAFF	TGTGCCAGCAGTGCCTTACAGGCGATGAACACTGAAGCTTTCTTT
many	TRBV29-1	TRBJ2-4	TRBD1	CSARPGQGIFNIQYF	TGCAGCGCCCGACCGGGACAGGGGATTTTCAACATTCAGTACTTC
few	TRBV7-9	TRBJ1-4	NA	CASSRGATTNEKLFF	TGTGCCAGCAGCCGCGGGGCAACAACTAATGAAAAACTGTTTTTT
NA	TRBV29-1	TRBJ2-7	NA	CSVVGLDGEQYF	TGCAGCGTTGTAGGGCTAGATGGCGAGCAGTACTTC
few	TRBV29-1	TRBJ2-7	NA	CSVVVGDRGTYEQYF	TGCAGCGTTGTAGTGGGGGACCGGGGAACCTACGAGCAGTACTTC
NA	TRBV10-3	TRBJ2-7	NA	CAISVGETYEQYF	TGTGCCATCAGTGTAGGGGAGACCTACGAGCAGTACTTC
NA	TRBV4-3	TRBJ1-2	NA	CASSDSRTNYGYTF	TGCGCCAGCAGCGACAGTAGAACTAACTATGGCTACACCTTC
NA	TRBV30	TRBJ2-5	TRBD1	CAWRGTGQETQYF	TGTGCCTGGAGAGGGACAGGGCAAGAGACCCAGTACTTC
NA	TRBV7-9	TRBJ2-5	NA	CASSFDGDRETQYF	TGTGCCAGCAGCTTCGACGGGGATAGGGAGACCCAGTACTTC
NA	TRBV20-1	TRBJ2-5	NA	CSAPDWQETQYF	TGCAGTGCGCCAGACTGGCAAGAGACCCAGTACTTC
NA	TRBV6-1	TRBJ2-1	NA	CATQVPKSEQFF	TGTGCCACCCAGGTCCCAAAGTCTGAGCAGTTCTTC
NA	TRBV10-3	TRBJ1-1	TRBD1	CAISAQGGETEAFF	TGTGCCATCAGTGCCCAGGGGGGAGAAACTGAAGCTTTCTTT